Described below is a single T cell receptor beta chain sequence and its context. This sample was included in a study of blood T cell repertoires in COVID-19. The CDR3 runs 12 residues. Germline V gives CDR1 GTSNPN, CDR2 SVGIG (reference sequence). Trimming stripped 0 bases from V and 4 bases from J, with 7 bases between. Sequencing was performed with immunoSEQ multiplex PCR; in TCRdb, only in-frame clones are kept and a portion is missing. Of fewer than 150,000 clones listed, roughly 85% are singletons. Source material: peripheral blood. This TCR was sampled from a man aged 50 to 59 with acute or convalescent COVID-19. The rearrangement joins TRBV30 to TRBJ2-7; D is perhaps TRBD2 (5 bases). As DNA, the CDR3 is TGTGCCTGGAGTGTACGGGGATACGAGCAGTACTTC. This translates into CAWSVRGYEQYF.